Included here is one T cell receptor beta chain sequence, with context. Germline loops: CDR1 SGHRS, CDR2 YFSETQ. CDR3 length equals 16 residues. J was trimmed by 3 bases and V by 1 base; bases with no gene match: 6. Recruits, aged roughly 18 to 89 years, lived in 25 or so US areas. Participant-given clinical history determined each cohort assignment. Sequencing was performed with immunoSEQ multiplex PCR; in TCRdb, only in-frame clones are kept and a portion is missing. The sample records around 230,000 clones, approximately 90% being singletons. This record comes from a study of blood T cell repertoires in COVID-19. Study in general: The United States, Italy and Spain supplied acute and convalescent COVID-19 samples.

Input material: PBMCs or T cells enriched from blood (not recorded which). This TCR was recovered from a woman aged 40 to 55 with acute COVID-19. The chain uses TRBV5-1 and TRBJ1-2, with 10 bases aligning to TRBD1. CDR3 DNA sequence: TGCGCCAGCAGCTTGTCCCCCGGACAGGGGGACTATGGCTACACCTTC. This translates into CASSLSPGQGDYGYTF.